This TCR beta chain derives from a study of T-cell memory formation after mild COVID-19. Concerning this clonotype itself: The target antigen is unknown.

Study results and caveats: Contracting CD4+ clones lay largely in CM and EM, with CD8+ ones residing in EMRA.

Germline CDR1 is SGHTA and CDR2 is FQGNSA. V lost 2 bases and J lost 4, with 11 bases in between. The CDR3 extends over 14 amino acids. TCRdb reprocessed the 5' RACE reads via MiXCR and lists one record per CDR3 protein. This sample has under 300,000 distinct CDR3 sequences, with roughly 8.2% found just once. The chain is built from TRBV7-2 and TRBJ2-5, with D uncertain. This clonotype was obtained from a man between 18 and 29 years old who had mild COVID-19 (a few samples of this study predate the infection). Cell type and time point are not known. Sequencing was performed on PBMCs or a T cell subset sorted from them (not recorded which). As DNA, the CDR3 is TGTGCCAGCAGCTTACGTGGCGTGAGAGAGACCCAGTACTTC. Translated: CASSLRGVRETQYF.